In this sample, the clone carrying this T cell receptor beta chain turned up many times. Its antigen is unknown. This entry is derived from a study of T cells in Graves' hyperthyroidism and ophthalmopathy. Whole-study findings and limits: Most thyroid clonotypes expanded above 0.001 were also detected in blood.

Diagnostic decisions used clinical symptoms, serum thyroxine and TRAb, thyroid ultrasound and orbital computed tomography. The CDR3 has 15 amino acids. Trimming removed 3 bases from V and 1 base from J, with 12 bases in between. The germline V gene encodes CDR1 MNHEY and CDR2 SMNVEV (reference sequence). It was RNA transcripts that yielded the amplified TCR beta CDR3 regions. First-round RT-PCR with HTBI primers amplified the TCR CDR3 region. TCRdb analysed the multiplex PCR reads with MiXCR anew, one entry per CDR3 protein. This sample yields about 300,000 distinct CDR3 sequences, of which around 15% are seen a single time; roughly 8.2% belongs to the top ten.

The sequencing input was blood. V is TRBV27 and J is TRBJ2-5; D is uncertain. The receptor was isolated from a woman in her thirties or forties with Graves' hyperthyroidism. CDR3 bases: TGTGCCAGCAGTTTGAGTATAGGCCTCCAAGAGACCCAGTACTTC. Translating it yields CASSLSIGLQETQYF.